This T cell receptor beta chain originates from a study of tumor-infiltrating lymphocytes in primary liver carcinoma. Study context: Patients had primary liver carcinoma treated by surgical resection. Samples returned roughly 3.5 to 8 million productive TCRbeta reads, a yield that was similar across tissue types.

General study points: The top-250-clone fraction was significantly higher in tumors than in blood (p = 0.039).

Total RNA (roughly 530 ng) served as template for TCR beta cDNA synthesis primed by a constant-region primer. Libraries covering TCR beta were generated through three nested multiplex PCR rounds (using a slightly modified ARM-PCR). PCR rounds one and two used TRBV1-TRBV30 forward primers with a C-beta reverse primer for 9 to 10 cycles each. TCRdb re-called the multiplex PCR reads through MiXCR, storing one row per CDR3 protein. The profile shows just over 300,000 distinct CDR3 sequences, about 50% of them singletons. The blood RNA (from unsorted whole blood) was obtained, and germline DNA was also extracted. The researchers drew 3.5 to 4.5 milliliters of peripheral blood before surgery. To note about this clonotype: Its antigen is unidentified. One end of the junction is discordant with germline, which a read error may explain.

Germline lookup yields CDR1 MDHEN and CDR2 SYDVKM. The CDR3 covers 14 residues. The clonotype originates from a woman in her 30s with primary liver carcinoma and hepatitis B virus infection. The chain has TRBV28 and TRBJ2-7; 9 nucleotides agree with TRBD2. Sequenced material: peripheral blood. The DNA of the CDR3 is TGCGCCAGCAATACAGCGGGGGGCATCTACGAGCAGTACTTC. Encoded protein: CASNTAGGIYEQYF.